The 20 T cell receptor beta chains given below trace back to one sample, sequenced in a study of T-cell memory formation after mild COVID-19. From the 5' RACE reads, TCRdb called clonotypes with MiXCR, one entry per CDR3 protein. The top ten hold 22% of the sample, which has 350,000 to 400,000 distinct CDR3 sequences, under 15% seen once. The specimen was PBMCs or a T cell subset sorted from them (not recorded which). These receptors originate from a young man who had mild COVID-19 (a few samples of this study predate the infection). Cell type and time point are not known.

CDR3 nucleotides: TGCGCCAGCAGCTTGGAGGGGACAGGGGGCCTGGAGCAGTACGTC. Translation gives CASSLEGTGGLEQYV. The V and J genes are TRBV5-1 and TRBJ2-7, with TRBD1 matching over 12 bases. The CDR3 is 15 amino acids. Germline CDR1 is SGHRS and CDR2 is YFSETQ. V was clipped by 0 bases and J by 7 bases; unmatched bases: 5.

The sample holds a few counts of this clonotype. The rearrangement links TRBV20-1 to TRBJ1-2; D is uncertain. The CDR3 contains 15 residues. Germline V gene sequence: CDR1 DFQATT, CDR2 SNEGSKA (reference sequence). Deletions cut 2 bases from V and 12 bases from J, with 25 bases between. The CDR3 here is CSARLRDSYPLLDTF. DNA of the CDR3: TGCAGTGCTAGACTTCGAGACTCCTATCCCCTGCTCGACACCTTC.

The rearrangement joins TRBV24-1 to TRBJ1-4; no definite D call. Germline-derived CDR1 and CDR2 are KGHDR and SFDVKD. This CDR3 has 14 residues. V shed 3 bases and J shed 8 bases, with 12 bases lying between them. CDR3 sequence: CATSDARGGEKLFF. The CDR3 DNA is TGTGCCACCAGTGATGCCAGAGGTGGAGAAAAACTGTTTTTT.

The V and J genes are TRBV4-2 and TRBJ1-1, with a weak D call TRBD1 (6 bases). V lost 1 base and J lost 10, with 22 bases in between. In germline, CDR1 is LGHNA, CDR2 YNFKEQ. CDR3 length: 16 amino acids. CDR3 protein: CASSQGRGAQGNLAFF. CDR3 in DNA: TGTGCCAGCAGCCAAGGAAGAGGAGCACAGGGAAATTTAGCTTTCTTT.

The chain recombines TRBV5-4 with TRBJ2-6, with TRBD1 matching 8 bases. V was pared by 2 bases and J by 3 bases, with 7 bases of the junction left unmatched. Germline CDR1 SGHNT, CDR2 YYREEE (reference sequence). The CDR3 has 17 amino acids. DNA of the CDR3: TGTGCCAGCAGCTTTAGGACAGGGTTACTTGGGGCCAACGTCCTGACTTTC. This gives the protein CASSFRTGLLGANVLTF.

The chain carries TRBV7-9 and TRBJ2-7; D may match TRBD1 or TRBD2 (5 bases each). V was clipped by 3 bases and J by 12 bases, with 12 bases between them. The CDR3 totals 11 residues. Germline V gene lookup returns CDR1 SEHNR and CDR2 FQNEAQ (reference sequence). CDR3 nucleotides: TGTGCCAGCAGCTTTGGGACGGTGTGGTACTTC. It is translated as CASSFGTVWYF. Full variable domain (rest looked up from reference TRBV7-9 and TRBJ2-7): DTGVSQNPRHKITKRGQNVTFRCDPISEHNRLYWYRQTLGQGPEFLTYFQNEAQLEKSRLLSDRFSAERPKGSFSTLEIQRTEQGDSAMYLCASSFGTVWYFGPGTRLTVT.

This sequence joins TRBV20-1 and TRBJ2-7; 7 nucleotides agree with TRBD1. Germline V gene sequence: CDR1 DFQATT, CDR2 SNEGSKA (reference sequence). The J segment lost 0 bases and the V segment lost 2 bases, leaving 1 base of the junction unmatched. This CDR3 contains 13 residues. CDR3 nucleotide sequence: TGCAGTGCTAGACGGGACAGCTCCTACGAGCAGTACGTC. Translation: CSARRDSSYEQYV.

This clonotype was detected a few times. The CDR3 bases are TGTGCCAGCAGCTTATCTGGGGGAAACTCTGGGGCCAACGTCCTGACTTTC. It yields the protein CASSLSGGNSGANVLTF. The rearrangement uses TRBV7-3 and TRBJ2-6; D may be TRBD1 or TRBD2 (5 bases each). Looked up from germline, CDR1 is SGHTA and CDR2 is FQGTGA. The CDR3 has 17 amino acids. Trimming pared 2 bases from V and 0 bases from J, leaving 11 bases between.

This clonotype was counted only a few times. The chain recombines TRBV11-2 with TRBJ2-7; no firm D call. The germline CDR1 and CDR2 sequences are SGHAT and FQNNGV. CDR3 length: 14 amino acids. The germline V and J ends were trimmed by 2 bases and 0 bases, with 8 bases remaining between them. CDR3 residues: CASSLRAGSYEQYV. The CDR3 DNA sequence: TGTGCCAGCAGCTTAAGGGCAGGCTCCTACGAGCAGTACGTC.

This clonotype has more than one count but fewer than ten. The J gene is TRBJ2-5, the V gene TRBV23-1, with 8 bases identical to TRBD2. TRBV23-1 has ORF status, its function being uncertain. J was trimmed by 2 bases and V by 0 bases; bases with no gene match: 14. This CDR3 contains 19 residues. The CDR3 reads CASSQSLKKSSSGQETQYF. The CDR3 DNA is TGCGCCAGCAGTCAATCCCTGAAGAAGAGTTCTAGCGGGCAAGAGACCCAGTACTTC.

This chain links TRBV5-1 with TRBJ1-1, with D uncertain. Trimming left V 2 bases short and J 2 bases short, with 16 bases between. The CDR3 totals 16 residues. CDR1 is SGHRS and CDR2 is YFSETQ in the germline V gene. The CDR3 sequence is CASSFKSTVPNTEAFF. The CDR3 DNA follows: TGCGCCAGCAGCTTTAAATCTACAGTCCCAAACACTGAAGCTTTCTTT.

The chain couples TRBV7-9 to TRBJ2-5; 10 nucleotides match TRBD1. Germline V lookup: CDR1 SEHNR, CDR2 FQNEAQ (reference sequence). The CDR3 loop spans 16 amino acids. V shed 1 base, J shed 1 base, and the junction held 3 bases outside the gene matches. Here the CDR3 reads CASSLGDRGPQETQYF. The DNA of the CDR3 is TGTGCCAGCAGCTTAGGGGACAGGGGTCCCCAAGAGACCCAGTACTTC.

This clonotype was picked up a small number of times. The chain couples TRBV5-4 to TRBJ2-2; D may be TRBD2 (6 bases). Trimming cost V 2 bases and J 6 bases, with 11 bases left between them. The V gene's germline CDR1 is SGHNT and CDR2 YYREEE (reference sequence). The CDR3 runs 14 residues. CDR3 region: CASSFGGVAGELFF. In DNA, the CDR3 is TGTGCCAGCAGCTTCGGCGGGGTCGCCGGGGAGCTGTTTTTT.

The chain combines TRBV6-2 or TRBV6-3 with TRBJ1-1; no firm D call. Trimming cost V 4 bases and J 11 bases, with 17 bases left between them. Germline V gives CDR1 MNHEY, CDR2 SVGEGT. The CDR3 runs 13 residues. The DNA for the CDR3 is TGTGCCAGCAGTTCTGCGGACGGCGGGGTGGCTTTCTTT. This translates into CASSSADGGVAFF.

This clonotype has a count of ten or more. The chain uses TRBV5-1 and TRBJ2-2, with 8 bases matching TRBD1. V dropped 5 bases and J dropped 4; count of bases not matched to a gene: 7. CDR3 length equals 15 residues. Germline lookup yields CDR1 SGHRS and CDR2 YFSETQ. CDR3 region: CASSYVDRGTGELFF. DNA of the CDR3: TGCGCCAGCAGTTACGTTGACAGGGGCACCGGGGAGCTGTTTTTT.

Only a few counts were recorded for this clonotype. The chain joins TRBV4-1 to TRBJ2-3; D call uncertain. V was cut by 0 bases and J by 6 bases, with 7 bases left in between. Germline assignment: CDR1 MGHRA and CDR2 YSYEKL. The CDR3 covers 13 residues. CDR3 bases: TGCGCCAGCAGCCAAGATGGGGTGGATACGCAGTATTTT. This translates into CASSQDGVDTQYF.

The V and J genes are TRBV20-1 and TRBJ2-3, with TRBD2 as a possible D gene (6 bases). Germline V lookup: CDR1 DFQATT, CDR2 SNEGSKA (reference sequence). Trimming left V 6 bases short and J 2 bases short, with 18 bases between. The CDR3 covers 15 residues. CDR3 in amino acids: CSATRTIPVTDTQYF. CDR3 in DNA: TGCAGTGCGACCCGGACTATCCCGGTCACAGATACGCAGTATTTT.

This clonotype was detected only a few times. The J gene is TRBJ2-2, the V gene TRBV5-6, with a possible D match to TRBD2 (5 bases). Trimming cost V 0 bases and J 1 base, with 10 bases left between them. The CDR3 totals 16 residues. Germline V CDR1 and CDR2: SGHDT, YYEEEE. CDR3 in DNA: TGTGCCAGCAGCTTGGTCGGGGTGAGGAACACCGGGGAGCTGTTTTTT. This codes for CASSLVGVRNTGELFF.

J is TRBJ2-5 and V is TRBV7-3; tentatively, D is TRBD1 or TRBD2 (5 bases each). In germline, CDR1 is SGHTA, CDR2 FQGTGA. The V end lost 4 bases, the J end lost 2 bases, and 11 bases lay between the germline ends. CDR3 length: 14 residues. Here the CDR3 DNA reads TGTGCCAGCAGCTCGGGACCGAGTCAAGAGACCCAGTACTTC. Its protein is CASSSGPSQETQYF.

With regard to this clonotype: A junction boundary mismatches the germline segment, possibly from a read error. The genes are TRBV3-1 and TRBJ1-6, with D uncertain. CDR1 and CDR2 from the germline V gene are LGHDT and YNNKEL (reference sequence). CDR3 length: 13 residues. In DNA, the CDR3 is TGTGCCAGCACCCAAGCCATCGTCTCACCCCTCCACTTT. Protein sequence: CASTQAIVSPLHF.